This paragraph reports one TCR beta chain. Its antigen remains unidentified. This sample was included in a study of beta chain features in type 1 diabetes. The study's findings and limits: Within each of all four CD4+ subsets, Type 1 diabetes patients had TCRB CDR3s that were moderately but significantly shorter. For type 1 diabetes patients, VDJ junctions showed fewer insertions and more deletions.

The ends were cut back, 3 bases at V and 1 base at J, with 13 bases in the middle. This CDR3 has 15 amino acids. Germline CDR1 is KGHSH and CDR2 is LQKENI. Since all of the isolated RNA was reverse transcribed, expressed TCRB transcripts were what got sequenced. This table comes from immunoSEQ multiplex PCR, and its TCRdb copy is limited to in-frame clones, with some not included. The data show 250,000 to 300,000 clones, 14% seen once. A single heparinised draw of roughly 0.11 L on average was taken per donor. CD45RO/CCR7/CD25/CD127/CD95/CD27 staining was used to isolate CD4+ naive, central memory, regulatory and stem cell-like memory cells by sorting. Sorted populations all had greater than 95% purity.

Input material: naive CD4+ T cells from blood. The chain uses TRBV18 and TRBJ2-7; maybe TRBD2 (6 bases). This sequence was found in a man aged 25 to 45 with type 1 diabetes. The CDR3 DNA follows: TGTGCCAGCTCACCTTTAGCGGTTACTTCCTACGAGCAGTACTTC. Its protein is CASSPLAVTSYEQYF.